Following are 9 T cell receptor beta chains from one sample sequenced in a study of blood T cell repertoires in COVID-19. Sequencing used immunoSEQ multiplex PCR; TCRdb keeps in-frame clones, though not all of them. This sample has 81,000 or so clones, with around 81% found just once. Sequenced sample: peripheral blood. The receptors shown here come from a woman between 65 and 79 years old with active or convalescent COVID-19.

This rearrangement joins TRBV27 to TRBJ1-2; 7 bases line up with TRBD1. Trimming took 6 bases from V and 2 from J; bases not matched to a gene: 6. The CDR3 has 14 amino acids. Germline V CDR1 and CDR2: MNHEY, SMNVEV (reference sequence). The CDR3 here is CASSYRGENYGYTF. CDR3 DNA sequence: TGTGCCAGCAGCTACAGGGGTGAGAACTATGGCTACACCTTC.

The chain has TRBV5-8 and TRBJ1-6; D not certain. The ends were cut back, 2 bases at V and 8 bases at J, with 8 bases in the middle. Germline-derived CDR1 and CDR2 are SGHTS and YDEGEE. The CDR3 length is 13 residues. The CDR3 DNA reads TGTGCCAGCAGCTTAGACAAGGATTCACCCCTCCACTTT. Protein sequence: CASSLDKDSPLHF.

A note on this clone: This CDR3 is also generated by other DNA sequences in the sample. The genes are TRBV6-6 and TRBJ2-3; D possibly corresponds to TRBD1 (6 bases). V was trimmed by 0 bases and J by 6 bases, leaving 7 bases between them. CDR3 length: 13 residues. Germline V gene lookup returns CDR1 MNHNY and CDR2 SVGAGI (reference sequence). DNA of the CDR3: TGTGCCAGCAGTTACTCGAGGGGGGATACGCAGTATTTT. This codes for CASSYSRGDTQYF.

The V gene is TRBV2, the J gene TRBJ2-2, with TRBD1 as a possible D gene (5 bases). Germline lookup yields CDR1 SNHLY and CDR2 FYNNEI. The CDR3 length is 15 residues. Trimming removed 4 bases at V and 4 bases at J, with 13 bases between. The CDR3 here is CASSVGQGVTGELFF. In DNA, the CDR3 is TGTGCCAGCAGTGTCGGGCAGGGTGTCACCGGGGAGCTGTTTTTT.

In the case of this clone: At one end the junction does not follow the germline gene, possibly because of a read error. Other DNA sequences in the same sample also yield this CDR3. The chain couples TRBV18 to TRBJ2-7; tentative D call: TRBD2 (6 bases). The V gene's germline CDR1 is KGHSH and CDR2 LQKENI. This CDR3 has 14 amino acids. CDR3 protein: CASSPAQDYYEQYF. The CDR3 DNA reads TGTGCCAGCTCACCGGCCCAGGACTACTACGAACAGTACTTC.

CDR3 loop: CASSQGTGGANYGYTF. The CDR3 bases are TGCGCCAGCAGCCAGGGGACAGGGGGCGCGAATTATGGCTACACCTTC. The chain is built from TRBV4-3 and TRBJ1-2; 12 bases are a match to TRBD1. The CDR3 sequence is 16 residues long. V was pared by 3 bases and J by 5 bases, with 7 bases of the junction left unmatched. The V gene's germline CDR1 is LGHNA and CDR2 YSLEER.

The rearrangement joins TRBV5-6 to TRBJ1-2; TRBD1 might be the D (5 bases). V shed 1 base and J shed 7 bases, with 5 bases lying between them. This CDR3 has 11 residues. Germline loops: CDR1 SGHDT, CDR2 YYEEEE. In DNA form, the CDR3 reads TGTGCCAGCAGCTTGACAGGTGGCTACACCTTC. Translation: CASSLTGGYTF.

In DNA, the CDR3 is TGTGCCAGCAGCCCGAAGGATTGGGGCGTCAGCAAAAATCAGCCCCAGCATTTT. Encoded protein: CASSPKDWGVSKNQPQHF. This chain links TRBV13 with TRBJ1-5, with D possibly being TRBD1 (5 bases). This CDR3 contains 18 residues. Germline V CDR1 and CDR2: PRHDT, FYEKMQ (reference sequence). V lost 5 bases and J 4 bases, leaving 24 bases between the germline ends.

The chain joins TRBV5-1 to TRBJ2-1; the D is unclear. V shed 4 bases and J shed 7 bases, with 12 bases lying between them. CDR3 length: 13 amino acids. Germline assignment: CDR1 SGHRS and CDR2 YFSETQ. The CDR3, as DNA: TGCGCCAGCAGCCTTGTGGGCAGGAATGAGCAGTTCTTC. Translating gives CASSLVGRNEQFF.